Below, 19 T cell receptor beta chains from the same sample are listed, as sequenced in a study of Ad26.COV2.S vaccination and SARS-CoV-2 variants. TCRdb keeps only in-frame clones here, not all; method: immunoSEQ multiplex PCR. Here the sample spans 380,000 or so clones, roughly nine tenths being singletons. Treatment given: some 20 received Ad26.COV2.S at low or high dose, single or two shots; roughly 5 received placebo; per-sample allocation not given. The samples date from day 63 after the first vaccine or placebo injection. Sample: peripheral blood, taken in a trial of Ad26.COV2.S vaccine versus placebo. The receptors stem from a person aged 18-65 years who received the Ad26.COV2.S COVID-19 vaccine or a placebo.

The rearrangement uses TRBV29-1 and TRBJ1-1, with 10 positions matching TRBD1. The CDR3 has 14 residues. J was trimmed by 3 bases and V by 6 bases; bases with no gene match: 7. Germline CDR1 is SQVTM and CDR2 is ANQGSEA. The CDR3 reads CSVETGGGHTEAFF. The CDR3 DNA is TGCAGCGTAGAGACAGGGGGCGGTCACACTGAAGCTTTCTTT.

The chain is built from TRBV30 and TRBJ2-7; 10 bases map to TRBD2. The V gene end was trimmed by 1 base and the J gene end by 7 bases; junction bases not matched to a gene: 4. This CDR3 is 13 amino acids long. The germline gives CDR1 GTSNPN, CDR2 SVGIG (reference sequence). CDR3 bases: TGTGCCTGGAGTGCCACACTAGCGGGAGAGCAGTACTTC. Encoded protein: CAWSATLAGEQYF.

Remarks on this clone: The same CDR3 arises from other DNA sequences in this sample as well. V and J are TRBV15 and TRBJ2-5, with D uncertain. The CDR3 extends over 14 amino acids. The V gene's germline CDR1 is LNHNV and CDR2 YYDKDF (reference sequence). The V gene lost 3 bases and the J gene lost 5 bases, with 13 bases spanning the gap. CDR3 bases: TGTGCCACCAGCAGGGTTCGAGAGGCGGAGACCCAGTACTTC. Translating it yields CATSRVREAETQYF.

The chain joins TRBV12-3 or TRBV12-4 to TRBJ2-1; D is ambiguous. The CDR3 contains 11 residues. Trimming shortened V by 3 bases and J by 8 bases, and 5 bases separated the two germline ends. The CDR3 spells CASSFVDEQFF. In DNA, the CDR3 is TGTGCCAGCAGTTTTGTTGATGAGCAGTTCTTC.

The chain couples TRBV19 to TRBJ2-3; maybe TRBD2 (6 bases). CDR3 length: 15 amino acids. CDR1 and CDR2 from the germline V gene are LNHDA and SQIVND (reference sequence). Trimming pared 3 bases from V and 2 bases from J, leaving 12 bases between. CDR3: CASSIRDSTTDTQYF. For the CDR3, the DNA is TGTGCCAGTAGTATCCGGGACTCAACCACAGATACGCAGTATTTT.

This clone was seen once. The chain couples TRBV3-1 (or the pseudogene TRBV3-2) to TRBJ2-3; possibly TRBD2 for D (6 bases). The germline CDR1 and CDR2 sequences are LGHDT and YNNKEL (reference sequence). V was clipped by 0 bases and J by 2 bases, with 12 bases between them. The CDR3 runs 16 residues. CDR3 DNA: TGTGCCAGCAGCCAAGATCTGGGGGGTCCCACAGATACGCAGTATTTT. It specifies CASSQDLGGPTDTQYF.

The chain links TRBV6-5 to TRBJ1-6; 7 bases line up with TRBD1. J gave up 10 bases and V 3 bases, and 9 bases lay outside the gene matches. Germline-derived CDR1 and CDR2 are MNHEY and SVGAGI. CDR3 length: 15 amino acids. The CDR3 sequence: CASSYSGQSRSPLHF. For the CDR3, the DNA is TGTGCCAGCAGTTATTCGGGACAGAGTCGGTCACCCCTCCACTTT.

CDR3 amino acids: CASSLVAGATGEKLFF. In nucleotides, the CDR3 is TGTGCCAGCAGCTTAGTAGCGGGGGCTACGGGTGAAAAACTGTTTTTT. This chain uses TRBV7-2 with TRBJ1-4, with a tentative D call TRBD1 (6 bases). This CDR3 has 16 residues. The V end was cut by 1 base, the J end by 7 bases, with 16 bases between. CDR1 and CDR2 (germline): SGHTA, FQGNSA.

V gene TRBV14 combines with J gene TRBJ2-3, with D possibly being TRBD2 (5 bases). Looked up from germline, CDR1 is SGHDN and CDR2 is FVKESK. The CDR3 extends over 12 amino acids. Trimming pared 3 bases from V and 4 bases from J, leaving 5 bases between. CDR3: CASSQRADTQYF. CDR3 bases: TGTGCCAGCAGCCAGCGGGCAGATACGCAGTATTTT.

The J gene is TRBJ1-1, the V gene TRBV6-2 or TRBV6-3; D is perhaps TRBD1 (5 bases). The V gene lost 5 bases and the J gene lost 0 bases, with 13 bases spanning the gap. CDR3 length: 15 residues. The germline CDR1 and CDR2 sequences are MNHEY and SVGEGT. This CDR3 reads CASSIGALMNTEAFF. The CDR3 bases are TGTGCCAGCAGTATCGGGGCTCTCATGAACACTGAAGCTTTCTTT.

The CDR3 loop is CASSLAGLWDEQFF. The CDR3 bases are TGCGCCAGCAGCTTAGCGGGGCTTTGGGATGAGCAGTTCTTC. V is TRBV5-1 and J is TRBJ2-1; 7 nucleotides agree with TRBD2. CDR3 length: 14 amino acids. The trim removed 2 bases at V and 8 bases at J, leaving 7 bases unmatched. Looked up from germline, CDR1 is SGHRS and CDR2 is YFSETQ.

This chain joins TRBV6-2 or TRBV6-3 and TRBJ1-6; 7 nucleotides align to TRBD1. The V segment lost 4 bases and the J segment 7 bases; nucleotides outside the gene matches: 13. The CDR3 has 17 residues. CDR1 is MNHEY and CDR2 is SVGEGT in the germline V gene. The CDR3 spells CASSLSPDRVWNSPLHF. The CDR3 coding sequence is TGTGCCAGCAGTTTATCCCCTGACAGGGTTTGGAATTCACCCCTCCACTTT.

With respect to this clone: The sample contains more than one DNA sequence encoding this CDR3. The V gene is TRBV6-5, the J gene TRBJ2-7, with a tentative D call TRBD1 (6 bases). Looked up from germline, CDR1 is MNHEY and CDR2 is SVGAGI. The CDR3 contains 13 residues. V lost 6 bases and J 1 base, leaving 10 bases between the germline ends. The CDR3 DNA reads TGTGCCAGCAGCCGAGGACAGTCCTACGAGCAGTACTTC. As protein: CASSRGQSYEQYF.

The chain recombines TRBV7-3 with TRBJ2-3; 10 bases match TRBD1. There are 16 residues in the CDR3. Germline CDR1 is SGHTA and CDR2 is FQGTGA. The junction had 8 bases not matched to a gene; V was cut back by 4 bases and J by 4 bases. The CDR3: CASSSEGTGVSDTQYF. The CDR3 bases are TGTGCCAGCAGCTCTGAGGGGACAGGGGTTTCAGATACGCAGTATTTT. Combining the CDR3 with reference TRBV7-3 and TRBJ2-3 gives the whole variable domain GAGVSQTPSNKVTEKGKYVELRCDPISGHTALYWYRQSLGQGPEFLIYFQGTGAADDSGLPNDRFFAVRPEGSVSTLKIQRTERGDSAVYLCASSSEGTGVSDTQYFGPGTRLTVL.

This rearrangement joins TRBV6-4 to TRBJ1-1; D remains ambiguous. This CDR3 is 12 amino acids long. The germline V gene encodes CDR1 MRHNA and CDR2 SNTAGT. Trimming removed 4 bases at V and 4 bases at J, with 7 bases between. For the CDR3, the DNA is TGTGCCAGCAGTGGGGGAGGCACTGAAGCTTTCTTT. It codes for CASSGGGTEAFF.

The J gene is TRBJ1-2, the V gene TRBV19; D ambiguous. CDR3 length: 12 residues. Germline V gene sequence: CDR1 LNHDA, CDR2 SQIVND (reference sequence). With 5 bases removed from V and 5 bases from J, the gap between germline ends came to 9 bases. CDR3 amino acids: CASSPDPYGYTF. DNA for the CDR3: TGTGCCAGTAGTCCTGACCCGTATGGCTACACCTTC.

This clone appeared a few times. The chain recombines TRBV18 with TRBJ1-3; no reliable D call. This CDR3 spans 15 amino acids. Germline V lookup: CDR1 KGHSH, CDR2 LQKENI. Trimming cost V 6 bases and J 0 bases, with 12 bases left between them. DNA for the CDR3: TGTGCCAGCTCGCCTAACTTCGACTCTGGAAACACCATATATTTT. Translated: CASSPNFDSGNTIYF.

The chain joins TRBV28 to TRBJ2-7; D is undetermined. In germline, CDR1 is MDHEN, CDR2 SYDVKM. This CDR3 region has 11 residues. V lost 5 bases and J 3 bases, leaving 5 bases between the germline ends. The CDR3 bases are TGTGCCAGCAGTGCAAGCTACGAGCAGTACTTC. Residues: CASSASYEQYF.

The rearrangement links TRBV5-1 to TRBJ2-3, with D perhaps being TRBD1 or TRBD2 (5 bases each). This CDR3 is 14 amino acids long. CDR1 is SGHRS and CDR2 is YFSETQ in the germline V gene. V lost 0 bases and J lost 4, with 9 bases in between. Written as DNA, the CDR3 is TGCGCCAGCAGCTTGGAGTGGGGGTCAGATACGCAGTATTTT. Amino acids: CASSLEWGSDTQYF. Based on the CDR3 plus reference TRBV5-1 and TRBJ2-3, the full variable domain is KAGVTQTPRYLIKTRGQQVTLSCSPISGHRSVSWYQQTPGQGLQFLFEYFSETQRNKGNFPGRFSGRQFSNSRSEMNVSTLELGDSALYLCASSLEWGSDTQYFGPGTRLTVL.